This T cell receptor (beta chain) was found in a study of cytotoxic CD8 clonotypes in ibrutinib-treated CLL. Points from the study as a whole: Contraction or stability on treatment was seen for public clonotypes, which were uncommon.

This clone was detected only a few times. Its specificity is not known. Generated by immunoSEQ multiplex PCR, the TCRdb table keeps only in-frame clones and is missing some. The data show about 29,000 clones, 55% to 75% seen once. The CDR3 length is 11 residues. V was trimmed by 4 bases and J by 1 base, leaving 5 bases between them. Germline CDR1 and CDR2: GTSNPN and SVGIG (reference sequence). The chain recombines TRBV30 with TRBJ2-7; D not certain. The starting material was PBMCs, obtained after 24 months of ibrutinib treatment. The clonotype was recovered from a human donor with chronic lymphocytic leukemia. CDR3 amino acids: CAWKESYEQYF. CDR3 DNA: TGTGCCTGGAAAGAGTCCTACGAGCAGTACTTC. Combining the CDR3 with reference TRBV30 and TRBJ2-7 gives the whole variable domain SQTIHQWPATLVQPVGSPLSLECTVEGTSNPNLYWYRQAAGRGLQLLFYSVGIGQISSEVPQNLSASRPQDRQFILSSKKLLLSDSGFYLCAWKESYEQYFGPGTRLTVT.